This T cell receptor beta chain is drawn from a study of graft-versus-host responses after intestinal transplantation (dated by TCRdb to the early 2020s). Regarding the research as a whole: Recipients received multivisceral, liver-intestinal, or isolated intestinal transplants. Every recipient was given anti-thymocyte globulin induction, followed by approximately 3 years of maintenance tacrolimus and steroids. Graft-versus-host and host-versus-graft alloreactive T cell clones were tracked in the graft, circulation and bone marrow after intestinal transplantation using bulk TCR-beta CDR3 sequencing. To identify alloreactive clones, pre-transplant mixed lymphocyte reaction products were sequenced and then compared with unstimulated pre-transplant donor and recipient T cells. Of the roughly 23 intestinal transplant recipients enrolled in the cohort, one of whom was a retransplant, 3 patients without pretransplant specimens were excluded. A peak of at least 4% donor T cells among recipient peripheral blood mononuclear cells was the definition used for donor T cell macrochimerism. Rather than going through the commercial service, samples from three later patients were sequenced in-house on an Illumina MiSeq and processed with MiXCR.

Library method: the immunoSEQ multiplex PCR assay. For most patients, genomic DNA was isolated with the Qiagen DNeasy Blood and Tissue Kit and sent frozen to Adaptive Biotechnologies for TCR sequencing. Adaptive Biotechnologies carried out high-throughput TCR-beta CDR3 sequencing of genomic DNA for most patients. The authors' pipeline ran thus. Adaptive's ImmunoSEQ software was the source of the TCR sequencing data for fewer than 20 patients, while a few other patients were processed with MiXCR and VDJtools. To correct CD4 versus CD8 sorting errors, sequences present in both subsets at a frequency ratio below 5:1 were removed. CDR3 nucleotide sequences shared between donor and recipient were removed because their origin could not be assigned. Alloreactive clones required at least 2-fold expansion over unstimulated cells and minimum CFSE-low frequency of 0.002% (template counts) or 0.001% (read counts). Clones were considered mappable if detected in sequenced pre-transplant spleen, lymph node, or MLR CFSE-low populations of the donor or recipient. Cumulative frequency of alloreactive clones was calculated as a percentage of all sequences weighted by copy number. TCRdb holds this immuneACCESS table with in-frame rearrangements only. Some clones are missing; in checked studies, unresolved V genes explain under half, and the rest has no known cause. The DNA was the basis for D and trimming; V, J and clone size are from that table. The sample table holds tens of thousands of clones, of which 90% to 95% were seen once. Of the sample, almost 0.55% falls within the top ten clones.

The sample's time point, from its label and the paper: cells obtained before transplantation from donor or recipient. CD3+CD4+ and CD3+CD8+ populations were FACS-sorted from unstimulated pre-transplant donor and recipient cells taken from spleen or lymph nodes. CDR1 LNHNV and CDR2 YYDKDF are derived from the germline V gene (reference sequence). The CDR3 sequence holds 15 residues, the cysteine and phenylalanine included. Of the read, only the CDR3 DNA is kept; its 45 bases are in frame from base 1. Between the V and J ends, shortened by 3 bases and 1 base respectively, the junction contains 12 bases. As regards this clone: Its antigen specificity is not known. No qualities accompany the bases; no much larger clone lies one base away.

Broad study findings and their caveats: The conclusions were limited by the relatively low number and heterogeneity of the intestinal transplant patients. In patients with donor T cell macrochimerism, the allografts had high GvH to HvG T cell clonal ratios. GvH clones were found in recipient bone marrow, and some of the GvH clones appeared earlier in ileal mucosa or blood, which is consistent with an intestinal mucosal origin. Early after transplant, peak levels of circulating GvH clones were associated with declines in HvG clones.

The origin of this receptor is a human donor who was the organ donor for an intestinal transplant. Sequencing used unstimulated CD8+ T cells sorted from spleen or lymph node cells, obtained before transplant. The rearrangement combines TRBV15 with TRBJ2-5; the D region possibly corresponds to TRBD2 (5 bases align). The encoded CDR3 is CATSSRSDSQETQYF. Read as DNA, the sequence is TGTGCCACCAGCAGTCGCTCGGACTCCCAAGAGACCCAGTACTTC. With the rest looked up from the reference TRBV15 and TRBJ2-5 genes rather than sequenced, the full variable domain is DAMVIQNPRYQVTQFGKPVTLSCSQTLNHNVMYWYQQKSSQAPKLLFHYYDKDFNNEADTPDNFQSRRPNTSFCFLDIRSPGLGDTAMYLCATSSRSDSQETQYFGPGTRLLVL.